The TCR beta chain described here comes from a study of cytomegalovirus exposure and HLA in healthy donors. As for the study in general: The platform used for the approximately 130 validation repertoires matched that of the roughly 630 first-cohort repertoires, a later analysis reported. General study points: In vitro checks showed that a few CMV-associated chains really do target CMV antigens. Subsequent analysis revealed that first-cohort TCR clusters tended to co-occur in the 90 to 150 validation repertoires. The study found most TCR sequences rare, yet found some public TCRs in many donors.

Germline V gives CDR1 SEHNR, CDR2 FQNEAQ (reference sequence). This CDR3 spans 15 amino acids. Losses at the gene ends were 2 bases for V and 2 bases for J; bases not matched to a gene: 3. To note about this clone: Its antigen remains unidentified.

TCRdb keeps only in-frame clones here, not all; method: immunoSEQ multiplex PCR. The sample lists about 150,000 clones; 65% to 90% were seen once. The specimen sequenced was PBMCs. The receptor was isolated from a young man in good health and CMV-seropositive. The chain links TRBV7-9 to TRBJ2-3, with 8 bases matching TRBD2. CDR3 in amino acids: CASSLSGRATDTQYF. The DNA of the CDR3 is TGTGCCAGCAGCTTATCCGGGAGGGCCACAGATACGCAGTATTTT.